This TCR beta chain was retrieved from a study of blood T cell repertoires in COVID-19. The germline CDR1 and CDR2 sequences are SGHTA and FQGNSA. The CDR3 length is 17 residues. With V trimmed by 6 bases and J by 7 bases, 16 bases remained unmatched. Each participant's cohort was designated according to participant-reported clinical history. Recovery meant two consecutive negative NP/OP PCR tests, professional clearance, or resolved symptoms. Per the authors' pipeline: Estimates of nucleated cell counts were drawn from the amplification of reference gene primers. Sequencing was performed with immunoSEQ multiplex PCR; in TCRdb, only in-frame clones are kept and a portion is missing. V, J and clone size derive from that table, while D and trimming were established from the DNA sequence. This table holds over 300,000 clones, around 89% found once.

The material sequenced was PBMCs or T cells enriched from blood (not recorded which). The chain couples TRBV7-2 to TRBJ2-2; TRBD2 matches at 8 bases. The clonotype originates from a middle-aged woman who had recovered from COVID-19. In DNA form, the CDR3 reads TGTGCCAGCAGAGCAAGGGCGGCGGGGGGCCTTCTCGGGGAGCTGTTTTTT. Translation gives CASRARAAGGLLGELFF.